A single sample is the source of the 29 T cell receptor beta chains below, sequenced in a study of shared clonotypes between healthy human individuals (dated by TCRdb to 2019 to 2021). Library generation was performed with the immunoSEQ multiplex PCR assay. Entries here come from immuneACCESS through TCRdb and include only in-frame sequences with V and J called. Some clones fail to appear in such tables; in the studies checked, an unresolved V gene covers under half of the shortfall, and the cause of the remainder is unknown. A total of about 1.5 million clones appear in this sample, around 95% of them only once. The top ten clones comprise 0.95% to 1.5% of the sample. Input material: naive CD4+ T cells sorted from blood. The sample's cell subset or site label is to be understood as: CD45RA+ positively selected. All receptors derive from a young man in good health.

The chain couples TRBV4-1 to TRBJ1-4; D is ambiguous. Trimming pared 1 base from V and 7 bases from J, leaving 7 bases between. Per the germline V gene, CDR1 is MGHRA and CDR2 is YSYEKL. The CDR3 covers 13 residues. This CDR3 is CASSQGIFEKLFF. The CDR3 DNA is TGCGCCAGCAGCCAAGGGATCTTTGAAAAACTGTTTTTT.

The CDR3 spells CASSLDPVYSYNEQFF. CDR3 DNA: TGTGCCAGCAGCTTGGACCCCGTTTACTCCTACAATGAGCAGTTCTTC. V and J are TRBV5-6 and TRBJ2-1; D remains unclear. This CDR3 is 16 amino acids long. The ends were cut back, 0 bases at V and 0 bases at J, with 10 bases in the middle. CDR1 and CDR2 from the germline V gene are SGHDT and YYEEEE.

The chain combines TRBV11-3 with TRBJ2-6, with D perhaps TRBD1 or TRBD2 (5 bases each). In germline, CDR1 is SGHNT, CDR2 YENEEA. Trimming shortened V by 5 bases and J by 1 base, and 12 bases separated the two germline ends. This CDR3 region has 16 residues. The CDR3 DNA is TGTGCCAGCAGCCCGTCCTGGGGGTCTGGGGCCAACGTCCTGACTTTC. Translating gives CASSPSWGSGANVLTF.

The chain employs TRBV5-1 and TRBJ1-1; D is uncertain. Trimming removed 1 base from V and 6 bases from J, with 13 bases in between. The CDR3 runs to 14 residues. Germline lookup yields CDR1 SGHRS and CDR2 YFSETQ. In DNA, the CDR3 is TGCGCCAGCAGCTTGCCAGTCCCTCGGGCTGAAGCTTTCTTT. It codes for CASSLPVPRAEAFF.

The gene calls are TRBV28 and TRBJ2-7; D assignment may be TRBD1 or TRBD2 (5 bases each). Germline V gene sequence: CDR1 MDHEN, CDR2 SYDVKM. The germline V and J ends were trimmed by 2 bases and 6 bases, with 20 bases remaining between them. CDR3 length: 16 amino acids. The DNA of the CDR3 is TGTGCCAGCAGTTTACCCACGGGACCCCCTCCGGGCGAGCAGTACTTC. Amino acid sequence: CASSLPTGPPPGEQYF.

This chain connects TRBV6-1 to TRBJ1-1; D remains ambiguous. Germline loops: CDR1 MNHNS, CDR2 SASEGT. V was shortened by 6 bases and J by 0 bases, with 8 bases between the two germline ends. The CDR3 has 13 residues. The CDR3, as DNA: TGTGCCAGCAGACGGTTAATGAACACTGAAGCTTTCTTT. This gives the protein CASRRLMNTEAFF.

This chain links TRBV6-1 with TRBJ2-7, with D possibly being TRBD2 (6 bases). V was trimmed by 4 bases and J by 3 bases, leaving 13 bases between them. CDR3 length: 14 residues. Germline assignment: CDR1 MNHNS and CDR2 SASEGT. The CDR3 here is CASSGTGLNYEQYF. The CDR3 nucleotides are TGTGCCAGCAGTGGAACGGGACTCAACTACGAGCAGTACTTC.

The chain joins TRBV29-1 to TRBJ2-3; D possibly corresponds to TRBD2 (5 bases). The CDR3 loop spans 17 amino acids. V gave up 7 bases and J gave up 2 bases, with 25 bases separating them. CDR1 and CDR2 from the germline V gene are SQVTM and ANQGSEA. The DNA for the CDR3 is TGCAGCGCTTTTTCTCCGGTTGGACTCTGGGACACAGATACGCAGTATTTT. This encodes CSAFSPVGLWDTDTQYF.

J is TRBJ1-4 and V is TRBV27; 9 bases line up with TRBD1. CDR3 size: 15 residues. Germline-derived CDR1 and CDR2 are MNHEY and SMNVEV (reference sequence). The V segment lost 6 bases and the J segment 8 bases; nucleotides outside the gene matches: 10. CDR3 sequence (DNA): TGTGCCAGCAGCCAGGGACAGGGCGCAAGGGAAAAACTGTTTTTT. This sequence encodes CASSQGQGAREKLFF.

CDR3 sequence: CASSQVFGGASTDTQYF. CDR3 nucleotides: TGCGCCAGCAGCCAAGTGTTCGGCGGGGCTAGCACAGATACGCAGTATTTT. This sequence joins TRBV4-1 and TRBJ2-3; TRBD2 might be the D (6 bases). CDR3 size: 17 residues. The germline CDR1 and CDR2 sequences are MGHRA and YSYEKL. V gave up 1 base and J gave up 0 bases, with 14 bases separating them.

CDR3 sequence reads: CASSLWGGEETQYF. The CDR3 region has the DNA TGTGCCAGCAGTTTATGGGGGGGGGAAGAGACCCAGTACTTC. The chain is built from TRBV28 and TRBJ2-5; 7 bases are a match to TRBD2. The CDR3 length is 14 residues. V lost 0 bases to trimming and J lost 3 bases; unmatched junction nucleotides: 1. CDR1 MDHEN and CDR2 SYDVKM come from the germline V gene.

The V and J genes are TRBV4-1 and TRBJ2-3; D remains ambiguous. Germline V gene data show CDR1 as MGHRA and CDR2 as YSYEKL. The CDR3 loop spans 16 amino acids. V lost 2 bases, J lost 3 bases, and 15 bases lay in between. The CDR3 region is CASSQTTWLWTDTQYF. The CDR3 DNA reads as TGCGCCAGCAGCCAAACGACGTGGCTATGGACAGATACGCAGTATTTT.

The chain employs TRBV27 and TRBJ2-5; D remains unclear. The V end lost 6 bases, the J end lost 6 bases, and 14 bases lay between the germline ends. This CDR3 has 13 residues. The germline V gene has CDR1 MNHEY and CDR2 SMNVEV (reference sequence). The CDR3 DNA is TGTGCCAGCAGCCTCCGGGCCGGTCAGACCCAGTACTTC. The encoded protein is CASSLRAGQTQYF.

The chain couples TRBV10-1 to TRBJ2-5; D gene ambiguous. Germline lookup yields CDR1 WNHNN and CDR2 SYGVQD (reference sequence). The CDR3 has 13 amino acids. Trimming cost V 5 bases and J 2 bases, with 9 bases left between them. The CDR3 nucleotides read TGCGCCAGCAGTCTGAACCATCAAGAGACCCAGTACTTC. Translated: CASSLNHQETQYF.

The V call is TRBV6-1, the J call TRBJ1-3; D is unresolved. The ends were cut back, 6 bases at V and 0 bases at J, with 9 bases in the middle. CDR3 length: 14 residues. Germline CDR1 MNHNS, CDR2 SASEGT. The CDR3 region is CASREVVSGNTIYF. For the CDR3, the DNA is TGTGCCAGCAGGGAGGTAGTCTCTGGAAACACCATATATTTT.

This sequence joins TRBV7-2 and TRBJ2-7; 9 bases fit TRBD1. Germline CDR1 and CDR2: SGHTA and FQGNSA. V was pared by 0 bases and J by 4 bases, with 4 bases of the junction left unmatched. This CDR3 has 15 amino acids. In DNA form, the CDR3 reads TGTGCCAGCAGCTTAGCTGGGACAGGGTTTTACGAGCAGTACTTC. Translation gives CASSLAGTGFYEQYF.

The chain employs TRBV7-7 and TRBJ2-1, with 10 bases lining up with TRBD2. Germline assignment: CDR1 SSHAT and CDR2 FNYEAQ (reference sequence). Trimming at V came to 4 bases and at J to 5 bases, leaving 2 bases not matched to a gene. The CDR3 length is 14 residues. The CDR3 reads CASSSGLANNEQFF. CDR3 DNA: TGTGCCAGCAGCTCGGGACTAGCGAACAATGAGCAGTTCTTC.

The table lists this clone with a count of one. Other DNA sequences from this sample encode an identical CDR3 as well. The chain is built from TRBV7-3 and TRBJ2-7; the D call may be TRBD1 or TRBD2 (5 bases each). There are 13 residues in the CDR3. With 1 base removed from V and 4 bases from J, the gap between germline ends came to 8 bases. Germline-derived CDR1 and CDR2 are SGHTA and FQGTGA. CDR3 protein: CASSLNGGYEQYF. The CDR3 bases are TGTGCCAGCAGCTTAAATGGGGGATACGAGCAGTACTTC.

V usage is TRBV19 and J usage is TRBJ2-1, with D possibly TRBD2 on 6 matching bases. CDR3 length: 15 amino acids. V was trimmed by 3 bases and J by 5 bases, leaving 14 bases between them. From germline, CDR1 is LNHDA and CDR2 SQIVND (reference sequence). The CDR3 coding sequence is TGTGCCAGTAGTATCCGACTAGGAAATCACAATGAGCAGTTCTTC. This translates into CASSIRLGNHNEQFF. The full variable domain, with the rest looked up from reference TRBV19 and TRBJ2-1, is DGGITQSPKYLFRKEGQNVTLSCEQNLNHDAMYWYRQDPGQGLRLIYYSQIVNDFQKGDIAEGYSVSREKKESFPLTVTSAQKNPTAFYLCASSIRLGNHNEQFFGPGTRLTVL.

This chain connects TRBV7-6 to TRBJ2-7, with 9 nucleotides matching TRBD2. The V and J ends lost 5 bases and 5 bases, in that order; junction bases with no gene match: 13. CDR1 and CDR2 (germline): SGHVS, FNYEAQ. The CDR3 consists of 16 residues. The CDR3: CASSERRAGGQDEQYF. DNA of the CDR3: TGTGCCAGCAGCGAAAGAAGAGCGGGAGGACAAGACGAGCAGTACTTC.

Of note for this clone: The sample has other DNA sequences that encode this CDR3 too. CDR3 amino acids: CASSTTGNTEAFF. The CDR3 coding sequence is TGTGCCAGCAGTACGACAGGGAACACTGAAGCTTTCTTT. The chain recombines TRBV7-9 with TRBJ1-1, with D perhaps TRBD1 (6 bases). The V and J ends lost 6 bases and 1 base respectively, with 9 bases between them. The CDR3 spans 13 residues. Germline V CDR1 and CDR2: SEHNR, FQNEAQ (reference sequence).

This rearrangement joins TRBV30 to TRBJ1-1, with D perhaps TRBD1 (5 bases). From germline, CDR1 is GTSNPN and CDR2 SVGIG (reference sequence). V lost 1 base and J lost 5, with 11 bases in between. The CDR3 sequence is 13 residues long. CDR3: CAWSGSGKTEAFF. The CDR3 DNA reads TGTGCCTGGAGTGGGTCAGGGAAGACTGAAGCTTTCTTT.

The genes are TRBV6-6 and TRBJ1-3; D call uncertain. V lost 0 bases and J 0 bases, leaving 9 bases between the germline ends. CDR1 and CDR2 from the germline V gene are MNHNY and SVGAGI (reference sequence). This CDR3 is built from 16 residues. CDR3 amino acids: CASSYSRPSSGNTIYF. The CDR3 DNA reads as TGTGCCAGCAGTTACTCGAGGCCGAGCTCTGGAAACACCATATATTTT.

In the case of this clone: This same CDR3 is encoded by further DNA sequences in the sample. The chain employs TRBV5-1 and TRBJ2-3, with TRBD1 matching 7 bases. The germline CDR1 and CDR2 sequences are SGHRS and YFSETQ. The CDR3 totals 15 residues. Trimming at V came to 0 bases and at J to 3 bases, leaving 4 bases not matched to a gene. The CDR3 DNA sequence: TGCGCCAGCAGCTTGGCCGCAGGGGGAACAGATACGCAGTATTTT. Translation: CASSLAAGGTDTQYF.

The chain couples TRBV5-1 to TRBJ2-1, with D perhaps matching TRBD1 or TRBD2 (5 bases each). The germline V gene encodes CDR1 SGHRS and CDR2 YFSETQ. V was trimmed by 4 bases and J by 5 bases, leaving 7 bases between them. This CDR3 contains 12 residues. Here the CDR3 reads CASSPGHNEQFF. The CDR3 region has the DNA TGCGCCAGCAGCCCGGGGCACAATGAGCAGTTCTTC. Together with reference TRBV5-1 and TRBJ2-1, the CDR3 gives the full variable domain: KAGVTQTPRYLIKTRGQQVTLSCSPISGHRSVSWYQQTPGQGLQFLFEYFSETQRNKGNFPGRFSGRQFSNSRSEMNVSTLELGDSALYLCASSPGHNEQFFGPGTRLTVL.

The chain recombines TRBV27 with TRBJ1-5, with no clear D. Germline V gene lookup returns CDR1 MNHEY and CDR2 SMNVEV (reference sequence). The CDR3 runs 12 residues. Between the trimmed V and J ends, which lost 3 bases and 3 bases, there was a span of 3 bases. CDR3 coding DNA: TGTGCCAGCAGTTTCACCAATCAGCCCCAGCATTTT. This translates into CASSFTNQPQHF.

This clone was counted a single time. The V call is TRBV18, the J call TRBJ2-3, with D uncertain. The CDR3 sequence is 18 residues long. The V gene's germline CDR1 is KGHSH and CDR2 LQKENI. V was trimmed by 3 bases and J by 0 bases, leaving 19 bases between them. CDR3 amino acids: CASSPISSLGSSTDTQYF. The CDR3, as DNA: TGTGCCAGCTCACCGATTTCTTCCCTAGGCTCTAGCACAGATACGCAGTATTTT.

The chain carries TRBV4-1 and TRBJ2-1, with 13 bases aligning to TRBD2. J was trimmed by 7 bases and V by 5 bases; bases with no gene match: 5. The CDR3 has 15 residues. In germline, CDR1 is MGHRA, CDR2 YSYEKL. The CDR3 region is CASSGLAGVGNEQFF. CDR3 coding DNA: TGCGCCAGCAGCGGACTAGCGGGGGTGGGGAATGAGCAGTTCTTC.

The V and J genes are TRBV19 and TRBJ1-5; 7 positions agree with TRBD1. This CDR3 comprises 19 residues. Germline V CDR1 and CDR2: LNHDA, SQIVND (reference sequence). Trimming removed 5 bases from V and 0 bases from J; junction bases left unmatched: 16. CDR3 nucleotides: TGTGCCAGTAGTCCTCCCCATTCACAGGGGACCTCTAGCAATCAGCCCCAGCATTTT. Translating it yields CASSPPHSQGTSSNQPQHF.